Sequencing of this T cell receptor beta chain was carried out in a study of blood T cell repertoires in COVID-19. The CDR3 covers 13 residues. Per the germline V gene, CDR1 is LNHDA and CDR2 is SQIVND (reference sequence). Trimming stripped 3 bases from V and 6 bases from J, with 12 bases between. Data came from immunoSEQ multiplex PCR; TCRdb stores just in-frame clones and leaves some out. The sample carries roughly 45,000 clones, 80% to 90% recorded once. The sample comprised peripheral blood. V usage is TRBV19 and J usage is TRBJ2-7; maybe TRBD2 (6 bases). The receptor comes from a man between 60 and 70 years old with active COVID-19. This CDR3 is CASSIDGGGEQYF. CDR3 nucleotide sequence: TGTGCCAGTAGTATTGATGGGGGAGGCGAGCAGTACTTC.